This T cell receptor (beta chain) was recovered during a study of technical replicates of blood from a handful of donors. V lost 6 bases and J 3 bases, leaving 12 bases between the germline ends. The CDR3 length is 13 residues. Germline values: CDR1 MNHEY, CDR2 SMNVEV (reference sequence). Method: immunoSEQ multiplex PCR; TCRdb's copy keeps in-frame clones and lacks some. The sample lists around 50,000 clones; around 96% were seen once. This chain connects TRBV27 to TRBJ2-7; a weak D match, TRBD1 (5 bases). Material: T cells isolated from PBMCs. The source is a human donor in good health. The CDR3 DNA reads TGTGCCAGCAGCCCTACAGGTAACTACGAGCAGTACTTC. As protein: CASSPTGNYEQYF.